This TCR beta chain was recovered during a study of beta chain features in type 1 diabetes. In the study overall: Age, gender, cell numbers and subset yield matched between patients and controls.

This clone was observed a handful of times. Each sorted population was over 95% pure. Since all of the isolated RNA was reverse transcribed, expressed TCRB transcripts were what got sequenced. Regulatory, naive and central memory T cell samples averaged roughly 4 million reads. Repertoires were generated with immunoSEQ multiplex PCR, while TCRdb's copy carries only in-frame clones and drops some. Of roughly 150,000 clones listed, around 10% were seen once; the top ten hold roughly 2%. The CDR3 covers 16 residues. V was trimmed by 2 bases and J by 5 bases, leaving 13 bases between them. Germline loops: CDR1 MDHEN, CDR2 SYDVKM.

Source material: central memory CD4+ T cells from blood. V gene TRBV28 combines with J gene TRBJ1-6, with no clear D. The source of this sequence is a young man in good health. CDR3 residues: CASSLRREVNNSPLHF. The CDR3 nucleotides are TGTGCCAGCAGTTTAAGACGGGAGGTGAATAATTCACCCCTCCACTTT. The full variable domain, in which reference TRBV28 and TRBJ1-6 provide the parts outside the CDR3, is DVKVTQSSRYLVKRTGEKVFLECVQDMDHENMFWYRQDPGLGLRLIYFSYDVKMKEKGDIPEGYSVSREKKERFSLILESASTNQTSMYLCASSLRREVNNSPLHFGNGTRLTVT.